In its sample, the clone carrying this T cell receptor beta chain was seen a few times. What it recognizes is unknown. The data derive from a study of early T cells in non-severe SARS-CoV-2 infection. Study summary: Bulk RNA from unsorted whole blood was sequenced; chains were unpaired.

Notes on the study in general: VDJdb matching, biased toward anti-spike CD8 responses, missed private and CD4 specificities.

Molecules of cDNA were individually given unique molecular identifiers that were attached to them. TCRdb analysed the 5' RACE reads with MiXCR anew, one entry per CDR3 protein. This sample carries roughly 62,000 distinct CDR3 sequences, approximately 8% of them seen once, and the ten largest clones take 3% to 4%. J was trimmed by 0 bases and V by 5 bases; bases with no gene match: 2. The CDR3 sequence is 15 residues long. V is TRBV12-3 or TRBV12-4 and J is TRBJ1-5; 9 bases are shared with TRBD1. Sequenced material: whole blood. The source is an adult who was a healthcare worker with PCR-confirmed SARS-CoV-2 infection or an uninfected control (not recorded which). The CDR3 spells CASSRTGASNQPQHF. CDR3 in DNA: TGTGCCAGCAGTCGGACAGGGGCTAGCAATCAGCCCCAGCATTTT.